This T cell receptor beta chain was obtained from a study of regulatory T cells in long-lasting Graves disease. For the study at large: Over-5-year antithyroid drug use with positive TSH receptor antibodies defined persistent Graves' disease in the study.

To make TCR beta libraries, researchers used iRepertoire HTBI primers and Arm-PCR of CDR3 regions. TCRdb re-analysed the multiplex PCR reads in MiXCR, keeping a single row per CDR3 protein. The sample includes 300,000 to 500,000 distinct CDR3 sequences, under 25% seen only once; the top ten take under 25%. Time point specified: persistent/refractory GD, antithyroid drugs over 5 years with positive TRAb. Researchers made the TCR library from RNA that was extracted from PBMCs. This CDR3 comprises 12 residues. Trimming pared 2 bases from V and 8 bases from J, leaving 9 bases between. Per the germline V gene, CDR1 is SGHDN and CDR2 is FVKESK. This clonotype appeared many times.

The chain has TRBV14 and TRBJ1-1, with D tentatively TRBD1 (6 bases). The sample consisted of peripheral blood mononuclear cells (PBMCs), taken when the disease was refractory, from a patient treated with antithyroid drugs. This receptor was obtained from a female donor with Graves disease. CDR3 sequence (DNA): TGTGCCAGCAGCCAACACAGGGAGGAAGCTTTCTTT. Translated: CASSQHREEAFF.